These 29 T cell receptor beta chains were sequenced from one sample in a study of Tregs in tolerant kidney transplant recipients. Profiling relied on immunoSEQ multiplex PCR, and the TCRdb table lists in-frame clones only, not all of them. The table shows 60,000 to 95,000 clones, with less than 98% occurring only once. The sequencing here drew on CD4+ T cells from blood, taken before the transplant. The receptor set was obtained from a human donor who received a combined kidney and bone marrow transplant.

This clone was seen once. The rearrangement uses TRBV7-9 and TRBJ1-2; unclear D gene. Germline loops: CDR1 SEHNR, CDR2 FQNEAQ (reference sequence). This CDR3 is built from 14 residues. The V and J ends lost 5 bases and 2 bases respectively, with 12 bases between them. CDR3 region: CASSTTTRNYGYTF. CDR3 in DNA: TGTGCCAGCAGCACCACCACGAGGAACTATGGCTACACCTTC.

The chain employs TRBV5-4 and TRBJ2-3, with 8 bases lining up with TRBD2. Germline-derived CDR1 and CDR2 are SGHNT and YYREEE (reference sequence). V was pared by 4 bases and J by 2 bases, with 9 bases of the junction left unmatched. This CDR3 region has 16 residues. The CDR3 bases are TGTGCCAGCAGCCCCGGGGGGGCCCGCTCCACAGATACGCAGTATTTT. Amino acid sequence: CASSPGGARSTDTQYF.

The rearrangement links TRBV30 to TRBJ2-1; 12 nucleotides line up with TRBD2. With 5 bases clipped from V and 6 bases from J, the junction kept 8 bases outside the gene matches. The CDR3 has 15 amino acids. CDR1 and CDR2 from the germline V gene are GTSNPN and SVGIG (reference sequence). This CDR3 is CAWVYPGLAGNEQFF. Here the CDR3 DNA reads TGTGCCTGGGTTTATCCGGGACTAGCGGGCAATGAGCAGTTCTTC.

J is TRBJ1-2 and V is TRBV13; 7 bases are a match to TRBD1. Germline CDR1 PRHDT, CDR2 FYEKMQ (reference sequence). With 4 bases clipped from V and 4 bases from J, the junction kept 3 bases outside the gene matches. The CDR3 consists of 13 residues. In DNA, the CDR3 is TGTGCCAGCAGCTCCCGGGACAGCTATGGCTACACCTTC. It is translated as CASSSRDSYGYTF.

This clone was found once. The chain employs TRBV7-2 and TRBJ2-7; TRBD2 might be the D (6 bases). Trimming stripped 5 bases from V and 4 bases from J, with 9 bases between. There are 12 residues in the CDR3. Germline loops: CDR1 SGHTA, CDR2 FQGNSA. The CDR3 loop reads CASSTSIYEQYF. CDR3 bases: TGTGCCAGCAGCACTAGCATATACGAGCAGTACTTC. The full variable domain, in which reference TRBV7-2 and TRBJ2-7 provide the parts outside the CDR3, is GAGVSQSPSNKVTEKGKDVELRCDPISGHTALYWYRQSLGQGLEFLIYFQGNSAPDKSGLPSDRFSAERTGGSVSTLTIQRTQQEDSAVYLCASSTSIYEQYFGPGTRLTVT.

The chain recombines TRBV4-3 with TRBJ2-2, with D possibly TRBD2 on 5 matching bases. V gave up 3 bases and J gave up 2 bases, with 10 bases separating them. CDR1 is LGHNA and CDR2 is YSLEER in the germline V gene. The CDR3 length is 15 residues. CDR3 sequence (DNA): TGCGCCAGCAGCCAGTGGGAGTCCAACACCGGGGAGCTGTTTTTT. This translates into CASSQWESNTGELFF.

The chain joins TRBV7-9 to TRBJ2-2; 14 nucleotides agree with TRBD2. The CDR3 is 17 residues long. The germline CDR1 and CDR2 sequences are SEHNR and FQNEAQ (reference sequence). Trimming took 2 bases from V and 5 from J; bases not matched to a gene: 4. The CDR3: CASSLWGLAGATGELFF. Written as DNA, the CDR3 is TGTGCCAGCAGCTTATGGGGACTAGCGGGAGCGACCGGGGAGCTGTTTTTT.

V is TRBV7-9 and J is TRBJ2-1; 11 bases align to TRBD2. The CDR3 has 12 residues. Trimming at V came to 8 bases and at J to 8 bases, leaving 2 bases not matched to a gene. Germline V CDR1 and CDR2: SEHNR, FQNEAQ (reference sequence). In nucleotides, the CDR3 is TGTGCCAGCTTAGCGGGAGGGCATGAGCAGTTCTTC. Its translation: CASLAGGHEQFF. Full variable domain (rest looked up from reference TRBV7-9 and TRBJ2-1): DTGVSQNPRHKITKRGQNVTFRCDPISEHNRLYWYRQTLGQGPEFLTYFQNEAQLEKSRLLSDRFSAERPKGSFSTLEIQRTEQGDSAMYLCASLAGGHEQFFGPGTRLTVL.

V usage is TRBV4-3 and J usage is TRBJ2-7; possibly TRBD1 for D (5 bases). V lost 3 bases, J lost 6 bases, and 24 bases lay in between. The CDR3 contains 17 residues. Germline V CDR1 and CDR2: LGHNA, YSLEER. The CDR3 DNA sequence: TGCGCCAGCAGCCACCTCCCGAGGCAGGGCGAGGTGAGCGAGCAGTACTTC. It codes for CASSHLPRQGEVSEQYF.

The chain links TRBV6-5 to TRBJ1-3; D is uncertain. Trimming left V 8 bases short and J 3 bases short, with 17 bases between. The germline V gene encodes CDR1 MNHEY and CDR2 SVGAGI. The CDR3 spans 15 residues. The DNA for the CDR3 is TGTGCCAGCTCCCGTTTTTCAGTAATTGGAAACACCATATATTTT. Encoded protein: CASSRFSVIGNTIYF.

The CDR3 loop is CSTSGSRTGELFF. The CDR3, as DNA: TGCAGCACTAGCGGGAGTAGGACCGGGGAGCTGTTTTTT. This chain joins TRBV29-1 and TRBJ2-2, with 11 bases that match TRBD2. Trimming removed 8 bases from V and 5 bases from J; junction bases left unmatched: 4. Germline CDR1 and CDR2: SQVTM and ANQGSEA. This CDR3 has 13 residues.

This clone has a single count. The chain is built from TRBV2 and TRBJ1-1, with a tentative D call TRBD1 (5 bases). V was shortened by 5 bases and J by 6 bases, with 19 bases between the two germline ends. This CDR3 has 15 residues. The germline gives CDR1 SNHLY, CDR2 FYNNEI. For the CDR3, the DNA is TGTGCCAGCAGTTCTCCGAGGGGAGGATTCGCTGAAGCTTTCTTT. Translating it yields CASSSPRGGFAEAFF.

The rearrangement uses TRBV10-3 and TRBJ2-7; TRBD1 might be the D (6 bases). This CDR3 spans 14 amino acids. V dropped 10 bases and J dropped 3 bases, with 19 bases sitting between them. Germline CDR1 is ENHRY and CDR2 is SYGVKD. CDR3 region: CATKSNQGSYEQYF. The CDR3 DNA is TGTGCCACCAAAAGTAATCAGGGGAGCTACGAGCAGTACTTC.

The genes are TRBV7-3 and TRBJ1-1, with a weak D call TRBD1 (6 bases). Germline V lookup: CDR1 SGHTA, CDR2 FQGTGA. The V end was cut by 1 base, the J end by 0 bases, with 9 bases between. The CDR3 contains 15 residues. The CDR3 loop reads CASSLIRQVNTEAFF. The CDR3 bases are TGTGCCAGCAGCTTAATCCGACAGGTGAACACTGAAGCTTTCTTT.

The chain is built from TRBV9 and TRBJ2-3; 7 bases match TRBD2. The germline V gene encodes CDR1 SGDLS and CDR2 YYNGEE. J was trimmed by 0 bases and V by 0 bases; bases with no gene match: 4. The CDR3 has 16 residues. The CDR3 nucleotides are TGTGCCAGCAGCGTAGGAGGTAGCGGGAGCACAGATACGCAGTATTTT. Translation: CASSVGGSGSTDTQYF.

The chain couples TRBV7-2 to TRBJ2-7; the match to TRBD1 covers 9 bases. CDR1 is SGHTA, CDR2 FQGNSA, per germline. The CDR3 totals 14 residues. The V segment lost 2 bases and the J segment 6 bases; nucleotides outside the gene matches: 5. The CDR3 coding sequence is TGTGCCAGCAGCTTATCTGTGACAGGGGGCGAGCAGTACTTC. Amino acid sequence: CASSLSVTGGEQYF.

The V call is TRBV18, the J call TRBJ2-7, with 10 bases lining up with TRBD1. There are 15 residues in the CDR3. Germline assignment: CDR1 KGHSH and CDR2 LQKENI. After removal of 1 base from V and 4 bases from J, the junction contained 4 bases not matched to a gene. The CDR3 DNA reads as TGTGCCAGCTCACCACAGGGACAGGGGAGGTACGAGCAGTACTTC. This gives the protein CASSPQGQGRYEQYF.

V gene TRBV27 combines with J gene TRBJ1-6; weak D call: TRBD1 (5 bases). Germline CDR1 is MNHEY and CDR2 is SMNVEV (reference sequence). The CDR3 runs 14 residues. V lost 3 bases and J 8 bases, leaving 11 bases between the germline ends. This chain's CDR3 is CASSLSRGDSPLHF. The CDR3 bases are TGTGCCAGCAGTTTGTCCCGGGGGGATTCACCCCTCCACTTT.

This chain connects TRBV27 to TRBJ1-1; no reliable D call. The CDR3 runs to 13 residues. Per germline, CDR1 MNHEY and CDR2 SMNVEV (reference sequence). V was cut by 2 bases and J by 2 bases, with 6 bases left in between. The CDR3 bases are TGTGCCAGCAGTTTAATATCCAACACTGAAGCTTTCTTT. This encodes CASSLISNTEAFF.

The chain recombines TRBV6-6 with TRBJ1-4; perhaps TRBD1 as D (5 bases). CDR1 MNHNY and CDR2 SVGAGI come from the germline V gene (reference sequence). The CDR3 contains 13 residues. Trimming shortened V by 5 bases and J by 6 bases, and 10 bases separated the two germline ends. CDR3 nucleotide sequence: TGTGCCAGCAGTACGTCAGGGCATGAAAAACTGTTTTTT. Amino acid sequence: CASSTSGHEKLFF.

V usage is TRBV19 and J usage is TRBJ1-2, with a possible D match to TRBD1 (6 bases). The CDR3 loop spans 14 amino acids. CDR1 is LNHDA, CDR2 SQIVND, per germline (reference sequence). The V gene lost 5 bases and the J gene lost 10 bases, with 20 bases spanning the gap. The CDR3 nucleotides read TGTGCCAGTAGTGTAGTTCGGGACATCCCACTCTACACCTTC. Its translation is CASSVVRDIPLYTF.

The rearrangement joins TRBV13 to TRBJ2-7; no reliable D call. V gave up 0 bases and J gave up 1 base, with 13 bases separating them. The CDR3 sequence is 16 residues long. Germline CDR1 PRHDT, CDR2 FYEKMQ (reference sequence). The CDR3 is CASSLGAFLGSYEQYF. In DNA, the CDR3 is TGTGCCAGCAGCTTAGGAGCCTTCCTAGGTTCCTACGAGCAGTACTTC.

The genes are TRBV11-3 and TRBJ2-1; possibly TRBD1 for D (6 bases). Trimming took 2 bases from V and 5 from J, leaving 13 bases between them. This CDR3 is 15 amino acids long. CDR1 and CDR2 (germline): SGHNT, YENEEA. The DNA of the CDR3 is TGTGCCAGCAGCTTAAGGACAGACATTAACAATGAGCAGTTCTTC. It codes for CASSLRTDINNEQFF. Together with reference TRBV11-3 and TRBJ2-1, the CDR3 gives the full variable domain: EAGVVQSPRYKIIEKKQPVAFWCNPISGHNTLYWYLQNLGQGPELLIRYENEEAVDDSQLPKDRFSAERLKGVDSTLKIQPAELGDSAVYLCASSLRTDINNEQFFGPGTRLTVL.

The V call is TRBV6-5, the J call TRBJ1-1; TRBD1 matches at 7 bases. The CDR3 runs 15 residues. Germline V CDR1 and CDR2: MNHEY, SVGAGI. Trimming at V came to 4 bases and at J to 7 bases, leaving 12 bases not matched to a gene. CDR3 residues: CASSFWTGKGVEAFF. The CDR3 DNA reads TGTGCCAGCAGTTTTTGGACAGGAAAGGGGGTTGAAGCTTTCTTT.

CDR3: CASSLGPRSHYEQYF. The DNA of the CDR3 is TGTGCCAGCAGCTTGGGTCCCCGGAGCCACTACGAGCAGTACTTC. The J gene is TRBJ2-7, the V gene TRBV5-6; D not certain. The CDR3 spans 15 residues. Germline assignment: CDR1 SGHDT and CDR2 YYEEEE. The V gene lost 0 bases and the J gene lost 3 bases, with 13 bases spanning the gap.

This clone was seen only once. The rearrangement uses TRBV11-2 and TRBJ2-2; D remains ambiguous. This CDR3 has 15 amino acids. V was trimmed by 2 bases and J by 6 bases, leaving 13 bases between them. CDR1 and CDR2 (germline): SGHAT, FQNNGV. In nucleotides, the CDR3 is TGTGCCAGCAGCTTATCGGGTGGCCCCGCCGGGGAGCTGTTTTTT. This codes for CASSLSGGPAGELFF.

The V and J genes are TRBV5-1 and TRBJ2-3, with D maybe TRBD1 (6 bases). V gave up 3 bases and J gave up 1 base, with 9 bases separating them. The length of the CDR3 is 14 residues. Germline V gives CDR1 SGHRS, CDR2 YFSETQ. CDR3 coding DNA: TGCGCCAGCAGCTGGACAGTACGCACAGATACGCAGTATTTT. Translating gives CASSWTVRTDTQYF.

The CDR3 sequence is CAISESGPRGRETQYF. The CDR3 region has the DNA TGTGCCATCAGTGAGTCGGGGCCAAGGGGGCGCGAGACCCAGTACTTC. The rearrangement links TRBV10-3 to TRBJ2-5; 7 nucleotides line up with TRBD1. Trimming removed 0 bases from V and 5 bases from J; junction bases left unmatched: 9. This CDR3 has 16 amino acids. Per germline, CDR1 ENHRY and CDR2 SYGVKD.

This chain uses TRBV18 with TRBJ1-2; D uncertain. This CDR3 contains 19 residues. Looked up from germline, CDR1 is KGHSH and CDR2 is LQKENI. The V end was cut by 2 bases, the J end by 3 bases, with 25 bases between. CDR3 nucleotide sequence: TGTGCCAGCTCACCAGGAATGGGGAGCTCGGGAGGGAGCTACTATGGCTACACCTTC. Amino acid sequence: CASSPGMGSSGGSYYGYTF.